The T cell receptor (beta chain) under discussion was sequenced for a study of identical twins. Every sampled donor was Caucasian and healthy. With regard to this clonotype: Antigen specificity is unknown.

The germline V gene has CDR1 SGHRS and CDR2 YFSETQ. This CDR3 contains 14 residues. V lost 6 bases to trimming and J lost 4 bases, with 14 bases between them. TCRdb called the 5' RACE reads again in MiXCR, with one record for every CDR3 protein. The data contain 550,000 to 800,000 distinct CDR3 sequences, 7.1% of them singletons. Study-level points and caveats: Cross-sectional statistical analysis was relied on for the conclusions, without the same donors being followed. Twin-shared out-of-frame alpha sequences were enriched for low generation probability.

The data were also submitted as part of a second study, on yellow fever vaccine responses in identical twins.

This clonotype originated in a woman aged 18-35 years in good health. The sequencing input was PBMCs. The chain couples TRBV5-1 to TRBJ1-5; D not certain. CDR3 nucleotides: TGCGCCAGCATTGGCCCACAAGGTAATCAGCCCCAGCATTTT. Translated: CASIGPQGNQPQHF.